The 17 T cell receptor beta chains reported below all come from one sample, sequenced in a study of blood T cell repertoires in COVID-19. Profiling relied on immunoSEQ multiplex PCR, and the TCRdb table lists in-frame clones only, not all of them. The sample carries 150,000 to 160,000 clones, roughly 84% recorded once. Sequencing was carried out using peripheral blood. The receptors derive from a woman in her forties or fifties with acute or convalescent COVID-19.

This rearrangement joins TRBV29-1 to TRBJ2-1; 11 bases are a match to TRBD1. With 1 base clipped from V and 1 base from J, the junction kept 15 bases outside the gene matches. Per the germline V gene, CDR1 is SQVTM and CDR2 is ANQGSEA. This CDR3 has 20 amino acids. This CDR3 is CSVEVPLSGQGARSYNEQFF. The CDR3 DNA reads as TGCAGCGTTGAAGTCCCACTCTCAGGACAGGGGGCGCGGTCCTACAATGAGCAGTTCTTC.

The gene calls are TRBV2 and TRBJ2-5; TRBD1 aligns across 10 bases. Germline V gives CDR1 SNHLY, CDR2 FYNNEI. This CDR3 has 13 amino acids. V lost 4 bases, J lost 5 bases, and 1 base stayed unmatched. The DNA for the CDR3 is TGTGCCAGCAGTGGGGGACAGGGGGAGACCCAGTACTTC. Translation gives CASSGGQGETQYF.

V and J are TRBV27 and TRBJ2-7; D may be TRBD2 (5 bases). This CDR3 contains 16 residues. V was clipped by 7 bases and J by 4 bases, with 23 bases between them. In germline, CDR1 is MNHEY, CDR2 SMNVEV (reference sequence). CDR3 coding DNA: TGTGCCAGCAAACTAGTCGCCGAGGAAAGAGGTTACGAGCAGTACTTC. Amino acids: CASKLVAEERGYEQYF.

V is TRBV7-8 and J is TRBJ2-5; perhaps TRBD2 as D (5 bases). CDR1 SGHVS and CDR2 FQNEAQ come from the germline V gene. V was cut by 7 bases and J by 5 bases, with 17 bases left in between. The CDR3 is 14 amino acids. The CDR3, as DNA: TGTGCCAGCACCCCAGGATCCCGGAGGGAGACCCAGTACTTC. Residues: CASTPGSRRETQYF.

The chain employs TRBV5-1 and TRBJ1-1; 10 bases line up with TRBD1. The length of the CDR3 is 15 residues. The germline V gene has CDR1 SGHRS and CDR2 YFSETQ. The junction had 4 bases not matched to a gene; V was cut back by 0 bases and J by 5 bases. CDR3 bases: TGCGCCAGCAGCTTGGACGGACAGGGGGGTACTGAAGCTTTCTTT. Translated: CASSLDGQGGTEAFF.

V usage is TRBV18 and J usage is TRBJ1-5, with 9 positions matching TRBD1. The CDR3 contains 16 residues. V lost 3 bases to trimming and J lost 2 bases; unmatched junction nucleotides: 5. CDR1 is KGHSH and CDR2 is LQKENI in the germline V gene. The DNA for the CDR3 is TGTGCCAGCTCACCCGTGGGACAGGGAGGCAATCAGCCCCAGCATTTT. This sequence encodes CASSPVGQGGNQPQHF.

The rearrangement uses TRBV6-5 and TRBJ1-4; tentative D call: TRBD1 (5 bases). The CDR3 loop spans 14 amino acids. V lost 4 bases, J lost 7 bases, and 13 bases lay in between. The germline gives CDR1 MNHEY, CDR2 SVGAGI. The chain's CDR3 is CASSSGTGGEKLFF. The CDR3 bases are TGTGCCAGCAGTTCCGGGACTGGGGGTGAAAAACTGTTTTTT.

The chain joins TRBV5-1 to TRBJ1-6, with D possibly matching TRBD1 (6 bases). Germline V gives CDR1 SGHRS, CDR2 YFSETQ. V was cut by 0 bases and J by 7 bases, with 8 bases left in between. The CDR3 spans 14 residues. The CDR3 region is CASSLVGQNSPLHF. The CDR3 DNA reads as TGCGCCAGCAGCTTGGTGGGACAAAATTCACCCCTCCACTTT.

This clone has a single count. The genes are TRBV30 and TRBJ1-1, with D possibly TRBD1 on 5 matching bases. Deletions cut 6 bases from V and 6 bases from J, with 14 bases between. Germline loops: CDR1 GTSNPN, CDR2 SVGIG (reference sequence). The length of the CDR3 is 12 residues. The CDR3 protein is CACQLSGPEAFF. CDR3 DNA sequence: TGTGCCTGTCAACTTTCAGGGCCTGAAGCTTTCTTT.

The rearrangement joins TRBV28 to TRBJ1-4; TRBD1 matches at 11 bases. CDR3 size: 20 residues. Germline V gene sequence: CDR1 MDHEN, CDR2 SYDVKM. V dropped 5 bases and J dropped 5; count of bases not matched to a gene: 19. Written as DNA, the CDR3 is TGTGCCAGCAGTCACGCACCCGCGTGGACAGGGGGCCTAAAAAATGAAAAACTGTTTTTT. Encoded protein: CASSHAPAWTGGLKNEKLFF.

The gene calls are TRBV6-2 or TRBV6-3 and TRBJ2-6, with TRBD2 matching over 9 bases. Germline V gives CDR1 MNHEY, CDR2 SVGEGT. The CDR3 is 17 residues long. V was pared by 5 bases and J by 3 bases, with 8 bases of the junction left unmatched. The CDR3 bases are TGTGCCAGCAGTCAGGGACTAGCTTCTGGTGGGGCCAACGTCCTGACTTTC. It is translated as CASSQGLASGGANVLTF.

CDR3: CASSTHRGRDYGYTF. CDR3 sequence (DNA): TGTGCCAGCAGCACCCACAGGGGGCGCGACTATGGCTACACCTTC. The V and J genes are TRBV4-2 and TRBJ1-2, with 9 bases matching TRBD1. CDR3 length: 15 residues. Germline V gene data show CDR1 as LGHNA and CDR2 as YNFKEQ. V lost 5 bases, J lost 3 bases, and 7 bases stayed unmatched.

This chain uses TRBV5-5 with TRBJ2-5, with D tentatively TRBD1 (6 bases). The CDR3 length is 16 residues. The ends were cut back, 4 bases at V and 5 bases at J, with 21 bases in the middle. Looked up from germline, CDR1 is SGHKS and CDR2 is YYEKEE (reference sequence). The CDR3 DNA sequence: TGTGCCAGCAGCCTCCCGATCGGTACAGGGTTTGAGACCCAGTACTTC. This encodes CASSLPIGTGFETQYF.

This chain uses TRBV6-2 or TRBV6-3 with TRBJ2-2; 7 bases line up with TRBD1. CDR3 size: 15 residues. The germline gives CDR1 MNHEY, CDR2 SVGEGT. The V and J ends lost 6 bases and 5 bases, in that order; junction bases with no gene match: 9. The CDR3 is CASSLIQQGTGELFF. Written as DNA, the CDR3 is TGTGCCAGCAGCCTAATACAACAGGGGACCGGGGAGCTGTTTTTT.

The CDR3: CASSLDAGQGNTGELFF. In nucleotides, the CDR3 is TGCGCCAGCAGCTTGGATGCGGGACAGGGCAACACCGGGGAGCTGTTTTTT. The chain joins TRBV5-1 to TRBJ2-2, with 9 bases lining up with TRBD1. Germline-derived CDR1 and CDR2 are SGHRS and YFSETQ. The CDR3 contains 17 residues. The junction had 5 bases not matched to a gene; V was cut back by 0 bases and J by 2 bases.

This clone came up a few times. V and J are TRBV6-5 and TRBJ2-5; 11 bases are shared with TRBD2. This CDR3 contains 14 residues. CDR1 and CDR2 (germline): MNHEY, SVGAGI. V lost 6 bases, J lost 4 bases, and 4 bases stayed unmatched. The CDR3 nucleotides are TGTGCCAGCAGGATAGGACTAGCGGGAGAGACCCAGTACTTC. This encodes CASRIGLAGETQYF.

This clone was detected a few times. The gene calls are TRBV4-3 and TRBJ1-6; D may be TRBD1 (5 bases). Germline assignment: CDR1 LGHNA and CDR2 YSLEER. This CDR3 has 16 residues. V lost 1 base and J 6 bases, leaving 13 bases between the germline ends. DNA of the CDR3: TGCGCCAGCAGCCAAGCTTACGTGGGGCTTAATTCACCCCTCCACTTT. Amino acid sequence: CASSQAYVGLNSPLHF.